The source of this TCR beta chain is a study of cytomegalovirus exposure and HLA in healthy donors. Study outcomes and limitations: Most TCR sequences were rare, but some public TCRs occurred in many donors.

The donors were part of the approximately 120-subject validation cohort, which stood apart from the roughly 640-subject first cohort. This clone occurred a few times. No antigen is known for it. The CDR3 has 13 amino acids. From germline, CDR1 is MNHNS and CDR2 SASEGT. V was clipped by 4 bases and J by 7 bases, with 10 bases between them. Sequencing used immunoSEQ multiplex PCR; TCRdb keeps in-frame clones, though not all of them. Altogether 120,000 to 150,000 clones are present, about nine tenths being singletons, with the ten largest covering 2.5% to 3.5%. This receptor was taken from a man between 18 and 29 years old in good health and CMV-seronegative. The V and J genes are TRBV6-1 and TRBJ2-2; no definite D call. Sequencing was done on a sample of PBMCs. CDR3 in DNA: TGTGCCAGCAGTGGCCTAGAGTACGGGGAGCTGTTTTTT. Translating it yields CASSGLEYGELFF.